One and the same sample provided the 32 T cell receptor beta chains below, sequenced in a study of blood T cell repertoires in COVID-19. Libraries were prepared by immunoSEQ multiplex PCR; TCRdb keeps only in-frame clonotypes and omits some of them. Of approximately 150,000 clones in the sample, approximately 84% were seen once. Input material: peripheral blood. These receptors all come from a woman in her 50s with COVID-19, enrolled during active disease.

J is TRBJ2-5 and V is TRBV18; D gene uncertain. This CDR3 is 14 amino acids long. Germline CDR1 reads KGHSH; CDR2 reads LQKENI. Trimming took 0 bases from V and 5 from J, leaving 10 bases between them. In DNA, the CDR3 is TGTGCCAGCTCACCACCAAGTACGCGGGAGACCCAGTACTTC. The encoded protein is CASSPPSTRETQYF.

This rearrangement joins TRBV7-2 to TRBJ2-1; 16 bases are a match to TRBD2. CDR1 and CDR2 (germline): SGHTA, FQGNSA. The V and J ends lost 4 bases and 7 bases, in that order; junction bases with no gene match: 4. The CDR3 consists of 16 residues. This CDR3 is CASSSRGLAGGNEQFF. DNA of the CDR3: TGTGCCAGCAGCTCCCGGGGACTAGCGGGGGGGAATGAGCAGTTCTTC.

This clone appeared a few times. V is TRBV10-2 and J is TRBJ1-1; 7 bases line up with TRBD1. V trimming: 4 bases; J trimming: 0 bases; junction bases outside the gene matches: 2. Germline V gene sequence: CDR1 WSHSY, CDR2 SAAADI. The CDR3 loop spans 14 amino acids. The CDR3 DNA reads TGCGCCAGCAGTGTGGGACAGCTGAACACTGAAGCTTTCTTT. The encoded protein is CASSVGQLNTEAFF.

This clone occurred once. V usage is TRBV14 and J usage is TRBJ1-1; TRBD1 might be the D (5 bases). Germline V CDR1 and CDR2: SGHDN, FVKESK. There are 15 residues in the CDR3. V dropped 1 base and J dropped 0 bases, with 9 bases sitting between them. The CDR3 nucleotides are TGTGCCAGCAGCCAAGGGACAAGTTTGAACACTGAAGCTTTCTTT. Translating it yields CASSQGTSLNTEAFF.

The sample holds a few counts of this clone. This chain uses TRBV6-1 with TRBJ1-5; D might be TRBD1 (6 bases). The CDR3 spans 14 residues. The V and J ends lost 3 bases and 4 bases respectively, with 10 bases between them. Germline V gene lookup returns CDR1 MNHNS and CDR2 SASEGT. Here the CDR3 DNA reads TGTGCCAGCAGTGACAGGGGTACGAATCAGCCCCAGCATTTT. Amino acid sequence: CASSDRGTNQPQHF.

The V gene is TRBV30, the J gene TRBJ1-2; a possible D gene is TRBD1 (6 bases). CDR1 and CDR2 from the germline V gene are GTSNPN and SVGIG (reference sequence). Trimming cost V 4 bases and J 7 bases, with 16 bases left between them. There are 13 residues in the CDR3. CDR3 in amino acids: CAWTLGGAGGYTF. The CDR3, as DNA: TGTGCCTGGACCCTGGGGGGGGCAGGTGGCTACACCTTC.

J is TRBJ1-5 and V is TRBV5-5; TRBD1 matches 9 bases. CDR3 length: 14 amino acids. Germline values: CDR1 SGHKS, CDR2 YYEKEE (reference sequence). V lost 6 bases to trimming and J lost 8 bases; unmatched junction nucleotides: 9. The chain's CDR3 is CASKPGQGFEPQHF. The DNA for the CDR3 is TGTGCCAGCAAACCGGGACAGGGATTTGAGCCCCAGCATTTT.

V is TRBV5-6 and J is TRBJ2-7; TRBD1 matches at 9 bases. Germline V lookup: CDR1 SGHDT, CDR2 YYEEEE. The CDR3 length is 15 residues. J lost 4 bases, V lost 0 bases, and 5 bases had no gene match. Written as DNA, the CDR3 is TGTGCCAGCAGCTTGGGACAGGGGGTTGGTTACGAGCAGTACTTC. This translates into CASSLGQGVGYEQYF.

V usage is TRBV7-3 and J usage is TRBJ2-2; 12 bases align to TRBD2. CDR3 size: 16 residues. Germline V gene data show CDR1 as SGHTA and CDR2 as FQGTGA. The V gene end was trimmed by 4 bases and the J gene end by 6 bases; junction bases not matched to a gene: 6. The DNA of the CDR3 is TGTGCCAGCAGCTCGACTAGCGGGGGACCCTCCGGGGAGCTGTTTTTT. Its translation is CASSSTSGGPSGELFF.

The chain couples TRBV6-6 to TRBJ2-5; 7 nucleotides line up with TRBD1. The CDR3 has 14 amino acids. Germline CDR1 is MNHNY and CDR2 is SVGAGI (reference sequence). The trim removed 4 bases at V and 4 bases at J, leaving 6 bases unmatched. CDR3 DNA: TGTGCCAGCAGTTCCCGACAGGGAAGAGAGACCCAGTACTTC. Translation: CASSSRQGRETQYF.

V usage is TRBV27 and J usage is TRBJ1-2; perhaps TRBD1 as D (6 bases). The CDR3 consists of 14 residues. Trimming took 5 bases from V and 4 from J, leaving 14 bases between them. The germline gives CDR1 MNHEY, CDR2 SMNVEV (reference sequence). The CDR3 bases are TGTGCCAGCAGTCCGAGGGGGTTTGGCTATGGCTACACCTTC. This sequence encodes CASSPRGFGYGYTF.

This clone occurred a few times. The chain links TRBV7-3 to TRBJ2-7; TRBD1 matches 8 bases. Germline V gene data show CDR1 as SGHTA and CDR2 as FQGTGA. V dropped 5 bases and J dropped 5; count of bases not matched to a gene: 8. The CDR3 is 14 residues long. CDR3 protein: CASSPGQAWHEQYF. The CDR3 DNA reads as TGTGCCAGCAGCCCGGGACAGGCTTGGCACGAGCAGTACTTC.

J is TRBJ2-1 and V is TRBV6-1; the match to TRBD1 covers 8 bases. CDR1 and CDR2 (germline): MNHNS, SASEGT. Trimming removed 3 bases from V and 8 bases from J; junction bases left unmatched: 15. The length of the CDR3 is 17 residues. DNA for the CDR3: TGTGCCAGCAGTGATCCGTTCCGGGACAGGCCTGGGGATGAGCAGTTCTTC. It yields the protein CASSDPFRDRPGDEQFF.

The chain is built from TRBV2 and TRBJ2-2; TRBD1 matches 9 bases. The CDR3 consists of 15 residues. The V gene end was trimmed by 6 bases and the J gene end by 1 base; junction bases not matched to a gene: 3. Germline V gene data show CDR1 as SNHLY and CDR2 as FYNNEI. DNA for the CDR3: TGTGCCAGCAGAGTGGGACAGGGGAACACCGGGGAGCTGTTTTTT. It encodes CASRVGQGNTGELFF.

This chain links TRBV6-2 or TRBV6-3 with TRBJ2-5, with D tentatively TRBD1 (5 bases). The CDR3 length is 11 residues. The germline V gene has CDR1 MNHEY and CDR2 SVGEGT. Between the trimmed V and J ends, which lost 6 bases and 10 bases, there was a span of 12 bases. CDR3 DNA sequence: TGTGCCAGCAGCGAAGGGGTAGACCAGTACTTC. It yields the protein CASSEGVDQYF.

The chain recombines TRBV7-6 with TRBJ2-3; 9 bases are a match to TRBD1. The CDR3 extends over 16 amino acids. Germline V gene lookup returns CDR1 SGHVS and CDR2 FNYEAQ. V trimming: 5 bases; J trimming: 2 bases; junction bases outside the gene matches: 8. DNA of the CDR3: TGTGCCAGCAGCACCCGCGACAGGGGGTTCACAGATACGCAGTATTTT. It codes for CASSTRDRGFTDTQYF.

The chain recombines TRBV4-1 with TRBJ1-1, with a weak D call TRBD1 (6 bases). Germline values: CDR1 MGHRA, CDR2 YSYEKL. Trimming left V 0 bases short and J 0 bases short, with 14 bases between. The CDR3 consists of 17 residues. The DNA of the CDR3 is TGCGCCAGCAGCCAAGAATCTAGGGCAGGGGTGAACACTGAAGCTTTCTTT. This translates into CASSQESRAGVNTEAFF.

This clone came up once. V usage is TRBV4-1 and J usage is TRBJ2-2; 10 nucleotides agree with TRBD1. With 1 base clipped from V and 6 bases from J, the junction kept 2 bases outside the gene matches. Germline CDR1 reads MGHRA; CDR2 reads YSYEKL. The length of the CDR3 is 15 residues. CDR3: CASSQAGTGAGELFF. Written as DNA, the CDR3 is TGCGCCAGCAGCCAAGCCGGGACAGGGGCCGGGGAGCTGTTTTTT.

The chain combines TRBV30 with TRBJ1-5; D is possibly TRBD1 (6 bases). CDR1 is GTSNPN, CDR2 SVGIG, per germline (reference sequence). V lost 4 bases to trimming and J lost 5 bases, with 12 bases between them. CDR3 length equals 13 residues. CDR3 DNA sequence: TGTGCCTGGACAACAGGGAGAGATCAGCCCCAGCATTTT. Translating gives CAWTTGRDQPQHF. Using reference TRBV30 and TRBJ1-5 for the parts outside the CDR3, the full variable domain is SQTIHQWPATLVQPVGSPLSLECTVEGTSNPNLYWYRQAAGRGLQLLFYSVGIGQISSEVPQNLSASRPQDRQFILSSKKLLLSDSGFYLCAWTTGRDQPQHFGDGTRLSIL.

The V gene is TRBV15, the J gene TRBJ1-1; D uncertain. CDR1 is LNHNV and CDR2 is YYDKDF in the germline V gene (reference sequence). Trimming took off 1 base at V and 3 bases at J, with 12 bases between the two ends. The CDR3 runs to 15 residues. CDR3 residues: CATSRGGHGDTEAFF. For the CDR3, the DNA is TGTGCCACCAGCAGAGGAGGCCATGGTGACACTGAAGCTTTCTTT.

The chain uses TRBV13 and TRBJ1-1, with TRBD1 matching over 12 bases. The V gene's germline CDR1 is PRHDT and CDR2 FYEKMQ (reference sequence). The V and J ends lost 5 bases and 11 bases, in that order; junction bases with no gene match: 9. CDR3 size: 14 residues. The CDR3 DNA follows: TGTGCCAGCAGCCAGGGACAGGGGGCGCGGTGGGCTTTCTTT. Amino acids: CASSQGQGARWAFF.

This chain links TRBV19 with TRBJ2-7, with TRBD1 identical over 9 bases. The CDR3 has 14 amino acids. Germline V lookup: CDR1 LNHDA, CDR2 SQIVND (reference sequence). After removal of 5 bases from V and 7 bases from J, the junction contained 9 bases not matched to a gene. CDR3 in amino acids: CASSAKQGAREQYF. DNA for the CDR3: TGTGCCAGTAGTGCCAAACAGGGGGCAAGGGAGCAGTACTTC.

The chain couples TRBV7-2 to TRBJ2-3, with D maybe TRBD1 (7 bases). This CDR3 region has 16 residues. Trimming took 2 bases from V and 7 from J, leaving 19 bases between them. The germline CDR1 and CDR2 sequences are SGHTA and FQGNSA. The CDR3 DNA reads TGTGCCAGCAGCTTAATGGGTTCAGGGGGGATTCATACGCAGTATTTT. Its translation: CASSLMGSGGIHTQYF.

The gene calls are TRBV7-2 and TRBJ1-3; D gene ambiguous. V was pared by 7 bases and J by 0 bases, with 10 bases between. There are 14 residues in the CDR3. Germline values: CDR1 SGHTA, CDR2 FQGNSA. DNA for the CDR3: TGTGCCAGCAAGCCTAGAAGCTCTGGAAACACCATATATTTT. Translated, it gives CASKPRSSGNTIYF.

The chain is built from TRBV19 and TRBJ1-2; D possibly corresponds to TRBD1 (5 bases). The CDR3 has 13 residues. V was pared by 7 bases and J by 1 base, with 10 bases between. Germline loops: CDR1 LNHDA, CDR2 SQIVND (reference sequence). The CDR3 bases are TGTGCCAGTAACACCCAGGGTAACTATGGCTACACCTTC. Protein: CASNTQGNYGYTF.

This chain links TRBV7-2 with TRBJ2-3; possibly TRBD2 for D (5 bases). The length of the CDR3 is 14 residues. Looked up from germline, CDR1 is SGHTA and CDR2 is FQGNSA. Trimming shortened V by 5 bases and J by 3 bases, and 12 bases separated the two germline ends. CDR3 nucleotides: TGTGCCAGCAGCACGGGTCCGGGGACAGATACGCAGTATTTT. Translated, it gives CASSTGPGTDTQYF.

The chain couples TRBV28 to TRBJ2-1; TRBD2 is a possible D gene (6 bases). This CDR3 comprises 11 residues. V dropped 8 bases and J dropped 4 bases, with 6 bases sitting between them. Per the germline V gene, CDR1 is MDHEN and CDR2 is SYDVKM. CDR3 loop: CASGGYNEQFF. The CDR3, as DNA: TGTGCCAGCGGGGGGTACAATGAGCAGTTCTTC.

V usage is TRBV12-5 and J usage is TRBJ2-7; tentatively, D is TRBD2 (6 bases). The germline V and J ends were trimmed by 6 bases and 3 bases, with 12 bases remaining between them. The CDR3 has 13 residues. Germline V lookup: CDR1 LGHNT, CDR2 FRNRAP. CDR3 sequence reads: CASGPGSHYEQYF. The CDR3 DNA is TGTGCTAGTGGCCCCGGGAGCCACTACGAGCAGTACTTC.

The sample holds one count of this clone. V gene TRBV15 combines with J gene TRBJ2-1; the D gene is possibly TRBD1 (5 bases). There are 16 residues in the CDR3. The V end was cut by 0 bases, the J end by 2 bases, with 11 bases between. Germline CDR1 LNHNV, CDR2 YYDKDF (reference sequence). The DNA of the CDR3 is TGTGCCACCAGCAGAGATATGGCAGGGACCTACAATGAGCAGTTCTTC. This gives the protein CATSRDMAGTYNEQFF.

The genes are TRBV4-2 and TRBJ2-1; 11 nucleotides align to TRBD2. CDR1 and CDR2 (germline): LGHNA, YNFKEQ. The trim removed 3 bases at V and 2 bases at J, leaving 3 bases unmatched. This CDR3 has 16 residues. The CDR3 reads CASSHFSGGAYNEQFF. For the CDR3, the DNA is TGTGCCAGCAGCCACTTTAGCGGGGGGGCCTACAATGAGCAGTTCTTC.

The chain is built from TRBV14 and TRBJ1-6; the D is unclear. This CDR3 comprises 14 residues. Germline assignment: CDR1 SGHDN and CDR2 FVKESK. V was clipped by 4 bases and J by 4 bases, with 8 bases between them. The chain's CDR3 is CASSPRGYNSPLHF. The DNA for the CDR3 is TGTGCCAGCAGCCCCCGGGGTTATAATTCACCCCTCCACTTT.

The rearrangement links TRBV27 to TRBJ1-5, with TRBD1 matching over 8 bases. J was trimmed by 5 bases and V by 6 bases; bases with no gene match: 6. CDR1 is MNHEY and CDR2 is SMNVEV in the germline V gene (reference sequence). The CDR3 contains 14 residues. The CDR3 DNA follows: TGTGCCAGCAGCCTGACAGGGGAGGATCAGCCCCAGCATTTT. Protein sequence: CASSLTGEDQPQHF.